This T cell receptor (beta chain) was found in a study of post-analysis software for immune sequencing data (dated by TCRdb to about 2015). Context from the whole study: Disease courses on record covered relapsing-remitting, secondary progressive and progressive-relapsing multiple sclerosis, though some patients had no subtype annotation. Patient repertoires were compared against some twelve previously published healthy control repertoires from donors aged about 6 to 25 years. A subset of samples was prepared in parallel using single-end sample barcoding, then pooled and co-amplified after Illumina adapter ligation.

This clonotype was recorded only once. Its recognized antigen is unknown. No qualities accompany the bases; no much larger clone lies one base away. The research as a whole found: Patients showed significantly higher frequencies than controls for about five TRBV segments, among them TRBV5-6, TRBV5-1 and TRBV20-1. Significantly lower normalized Chao1 diversity was found in multiple sclerosis patients than in controls, suggesting substantial peripheral T-cell clonal expansion. The multiple sclerosis patient group was slightly younger than the control group. When samples were clustered directly using the F measure, samples prepared in the same batch co-clustered strongly, which prompted a batch-effect correction.

To demonstrate the VDJtools post-analysis software, TCR beta repertoires were profiled from the peripheral blood of 13 young patients with multiple sclerosis. The patients with multiple sclerosis were children and adolescents between about 6 and 16 years of age. The library was made by PCR. The sample was run on an Illumina HiSeq 2500. To reduce PCR and sequencing biases, unique molecular identifiers were built into the TCR beta cDNA libraries. Every 1 to 10 million input T cells yielded roughly 500,000 cDNA molecules, meaning each molecule approximated one T cell. Patient libraries were prepared and sequenced with the same protocol used for the earlier healthy control dataset. Samples belonging to the same batch were prepared together, multiplexed and sequenced on a shared HiSeq lane. The paper's data handling went like this. MIGEC handled the raw barcoded reads, throwing out single-read molecular identifier groups before consensus assembly and CDR3 extraction. VDJtools was used for post-analysis of the clonotype tables, with diversity normalized by down-sampling every dataset to the smallest sample size. In repertoire overlap clustering, CDR3 amino acid sequences, but not nucleotide sequences, were matched to correct batch-related cross-sample contamination. The public reads were run again by TCRdb, first through fastp at Q25 and then through MiXCR, and only productive beta chains were kept. Each record represents a unique CDR3 protein, reported with the most common genes and DNA among its rows. TCRdb, rather than the study authors, made the V and J calls. This sample gives more than 350,000 distinct CDR3 sequences in total; roughly 38% of them show up just once. 7.5% to 8.5% of the sample comes from the top ten.

CDR1 and CDR2 are drawn from the germline V gene: MNHEY, SVGEGT. Reading from cysteine to phenylalanine, the CDR3 counts 16 amino acids. This entry keeps only the CDR3 DNA: 48 bases, framed from base 1. The V and J segments used are TRBV6-2 or TRBV6-3 and TRBJ2-7; the junction holds 11 bases that match TRBD2. The end of the DNA is better explained by TRBJ2-5, so the J call may be wrong. Sequencing was performed on blood. The sequence derives from a girl aged 2 to 9 with multiple sclerosis. The CDR3 region: CASRPHTSGGDETQYF. The DNA reads as follows: TGTGCCAGCAGACCCCACACTAGCGGGGGAGATGAGACCCAGTACTTC.